These T cell receptor beta chains were read from a single sample in a study of blood T cell repertoires in COVID-19. Some clones are missing from TCRdb's copy, which holds only in-frame ones; the method was immunoSEQ multiplex PCR. This table has hundreds of thousands of clones, around 89% appearing once. The source material was peripheral blood. Source of these receptors: a woman between 50 and 59 years old with COVID-19, enrolled during active disease. Each CDR3 is given with its conserved first and last residue. Each record gives: CDR3 DNA, CDR3 protein, D gene, V gene, clone size, J gene. The D gene is left open where the match is weak. Size is omitted from some rows. Given values are once, few, many or a class for expanded clones.

DNA: TGTGCCAGCAGTTTGCGCCTTGACTACTCCTACGAGCAGTACTTC
CDR3: CASSLRLDYSYEQYF
D: -
V: TRBV28
size: -
J: TRBJ2-7

DNA: TGTGCCAGCAGCTCCCCAGGTGGCAAAAACATTCAGTACTTC
CDR3: CASSSPGGKNIQYF
D: -
V: TRBV11-2
size: once
J: TRBJ2-4

DNA: TGCAGCGTTGGGCGGGAAGGAAACACCATATATTTT
CDR3: CSVGREGNTIYF
D: -
V: TRBV29-1
size: -
J: TRBJ1-3

DNA: TGTGCCACCAGTGAGAGACAGGGGTCAAAACTGTTTTTT
CDR3: CATSERQGSKLFF
D: TRBD1
V: TRBV24-1
size: -
J: TRBJ1-4

DNA: TGCGCCAGCTCGGGACAGTTAAACACTGAAGCTTTCTTT
CDR3: CASSGQLNTEAFF
D: TRBD1
V: TRBV5-1
size: -
J: TRBJ1-1

DNA: TGTGCCAGTTTAACAGGGGCCGAGAACACTGAAGCTTTCTTT
CDR3: CASLTGAENTEAFF
D: TRBD1
V: TRBV6-5
size: -
J: TRBJ1-1

DNA: TGTGCCATCAGCCCAGGGCAGGAGGAGACCCAGTACTTC
CDR3: CAISPGQEETQYF
D: -
V: TRBV10-3
size: -
J: TRBJ2-5

DNA: TGTGCCAGCTGGGGGCCAGATACGCAGTATTTT
CDR3: CASWGPDTQYF
D: -
V: TRBV27
size: -
J: TRBJ2-3

DNA: TGTGCCAGCAGCCCACCCGGGGGGTTCAACACTGAAGCTTTCTTT
CDR3: CASSPPGGFNTEAFF
D: -
V: TRBV7-8
size: -
J: TRBJ1-1

DNA: TGTGCCAGCAGCTTACTAGCTCGCGATACGCAGTATTTT
CDR3: CASSLLARDTQYF
D: -
V: TRBV7-3
size: once
J: TRBJ2-3

DNA: TGCGCCAGCAGCTCCGCGGCCGGAGACGAGCAGTACTTC
CDR3: CASSSAAGDEQYF
D: -
V: TRBV5-1
size: once
J: TRBJ2-7

DNA: TGTGCCTGGAAAGACACCCCCTCTCACGAGCAGTACTTC
CDR3: CAWKDTPSHEQYF
D: -
V: TRBV30
size: -
J: TRBJ2-7

DNA: TGTGCCAGCAGCCTCGTCCCGGGACAGGCGGATGGCTACACCTTC
CDR3: CASSLVPGQADGYTF
D: TRBD1
V: TRBV6-5
size: once
J: TRBJ1-2

DNA: TGTGCCAGCAGCTTACCAGGACTATCCGGAAACACCATATATTTT
CDR3: CASSLPGLSGNTIYF
D: -
V: TRBV7-2
size: -
J: TRBJ1-3

DNA: TGCGCCAGCAGCCAAGCTGCAGGCATCTATGGCTACACCTTC
CDR3: CASSQAAGIYGYTF
D: -
V: TRBV4-1
size: few
J: TRBJ1-2

DNA: TGTGCCAGCAGGGGGGGACAGGGGACTTCCTACGAGCAGTACTTC
CDR3: CASRGGQGTSYEQYF
D: TRBD1
V: TRBV6-5
size: -
J: TRBJ2-7

DNA: TGTGCCAGCAGCTTAATCGGGGAGACCCAGTACTTC
CDR3: CASSLIGETQYF
D: -
V: TRBV7-2
size: -
J: TRBJ2-5

DNA: TGTGCCAGCAGCCAGGTGGGACTGGGGGACGATACGCAGTATTTT
CDR3: CASSQVGLGDDTQYF
D: -
V: TRBV4-2
size: -
J: TRBJ2-3

DNA: TGTGCCAGCAGCGTATACAGGGAAGACTCTGGAAACACCATATATTTT
CDR3: CASSVYREDSGNTIYF
D: -
V: TRBV9
size: once
J: TRBJ1-3

DNA: TGTGCCAGCAGTGATTCAGGGACAGGGGGCAGGAGGGGCTACACCTTC
CDR3: CASSDSGTGGRRGYTF
D: TRBD1
V: TRBV6-1
size: few
J: TRBJ1-2

DNA: TGTGCCAGCAGTTTTGGAGGGAATCAAGAGACCCAGTACTTC
CDR3: CASSFGGNQETQYF
D: -
V: TRBV4-2
size: -
J: TRBJ2-5

DNA: TGCGCCAGCAGCTCACTAGGACCGGACACTGAAGCTTTCTTT
CDR3: CASSSLGPDTEAFF
D: -
V: TRBV5-1
size: -
J: TRBJ1-1

DNA: TGTGCCAGCAGTGAAGGGACAGGGACAAGCTATGGCTACACCTTC
CDR3: CASSEGTGTSYGYTF
D: TRBD1
V: TRBV6-1
size: few
J: TRBJ1-2

DNA: TGTGCCAGTAGTTCCCTAGCAGGATTGAACACTGAAGCTTTCTTT
CDR3: CASSSLAGLNTEAFF
D: -
V: TRBV19
size: -
J: TRBJ1-1

DNA: TGTGCCAGCAGCCAAGGAACCGGGACAGGGGGCAAAGAGACCCAGTACTTC
CDR3: CASSQGTGTGGKETQYF
D: TRBD1
V: TRBV4-2
size: -
J: TRBJ2-5

DNA: TGCGCCAGCCGACAGGGGGGCTTGCAAGGCGGGGAGCTGTTTTTT
CDR3: CASRQGGLQGGELFF
D: TRBD1
V: TRBV5-1
size: -
J: TRBJ2-2

DNA: TGTGCCAGCAGTTTAGGGGGCCTCACCGGGGAGCTGTTTTTT
CDR3: CASSLGGLTGELFF
D: -
V: TRBV28
size: -
J: TRBJ2-2

DNA: TGTGCCAGCAGCTCGACTCCTTATAGCACAGATACGCAGTATTTT
CDR3: CASSSTPYSTDTQYF
D: -
V: TRBV9
size: -
J: TRBJ2-3

DNA: TGTGCCAGCAGCGCTCGGACTAGCCAAGAGACCCAGTACTTC
CDR3: CASSARTSQETQYF
D: TRBD2
V: TRBV9
size: -
J: TRBJ2-5

DNA: TGCGCCAGCAGCTTAAGCCCCGGGACGGGAGAATATGGCTACACCTTC
CDR3: CASSLSPGTGEYGYTF
D: -
V: TRBV4-1
size: once
J: TRBJ1-2

DNA: TGCGCCAGCAGTGACAGAGACAGGGGAAATGAAAAACTGTTTTTT
CDR3: CASSDRDRGNEKLFF
D: TRBD1
V: TRBV10-2
size: once
J: TRBJ1-4

DNA: TGTGCCGGCAAAGACAGGCCCACCGGGGAGCTGTTTTTT
CDR3: CAGKDRPTGELFF
D: -
V: TRBV7-9
size: -
J: TRBJ2-2

DNA: TGTGCCAGCAGCATTCGGGACAGGGGGACTCCTAACTATGGCTACACCTTC
CDR3: CASSIRDRGTPNYGYTF
D: TRBD1
V: TRBV9
size: -
J: TRBJ1-2

DNA: TGTGCTAGTGGTTTGCTCACATCCCTATCCGGGACAGGGGCCGAGCAGTACTTC
CDR3: CASGLLTSLSGTGAEQYF
D: TRBD1
V: TRBV12-5
size: once
J: TRBJ2-7

DNA: TGTGCCAGCAGCCAAGACAGGGGACCTGGAAACACCATATATTTT
CDR3: CASSQDRGPGNTIYF
D: -
V: TRBV3-1/TRBV3-2
size: few
J: TRBJ1-3

DNA: TGTGCCAGCAGAACAGGGACCGTAAATTCACCCCTCCACTTT
CDR3: CASRTGTVNSPLHF
D: -
V: TRBV11-2
size: -
J: TRBJ1-6

DNA: TGTGCCACCGCACGGGGGACTAACTATGGCTACACCTTC
CDR3: CATARGTNYGYTF
D: -
V: TRBV2
size: few
J: TRBJ1-2

DNA: TGTGCCAGCAGTTTTCGGGACAGCAATGAAAAACTGTTTTTT
CDR3: CASSFRDSNEKLFF
D: TRBD1
V: TRBV28
size: -
J: TRBJ1-4

DNA: TGTGCCAGCAGCGCCCCGCCCGGGACAGGCATTAATGAAAAACTGTTTTTT
CDR3: CASSAPPGTGINEKLFF
D: TRBD1
V: TRBV9
size: -
J: TRBJ1-4

DNA: TGTGCCAGCAGCCAAGAGGCAGCGGGGCGTACCGGGGAGCTGTTTTTT
CDR3: CASSQEAAGRTGELFF
D: TRBD2
V: TRBV14
size: -
J: TRBJ2-2

DNA: TGTGCCTGGAGCCTTGGACAGGGGCCCGCGGGAGCCAAAAACATTCAGTACTTC
CDR3: CAWSLGQGPAGAKNIQYF
D: TRBD1
V: TRBV30
size: -
J: TRBJ2-4

DNA: TGCGCCAGCAGCCCTGACATCTACAGAAACACCATATATTTT
CDR3: CASSPDIYRNTIYF
D: -
V: TRBV5-1
size: -
J: TRBJ1-3

DNA: TGTGCCAGCAGCGAAGGACTAGCGGGGACCGGGGAGCTGTTTTTT
CDR3: CASSEGLAGTGELFF
D: TRBD2
V: TRBV7-6
size: -
J: TRBJ2-2

DNA: TGTGCCAGCAGCGACACAGGGGGAGAGACCCAGTACTTC
CDR3: CASSDTGGETQYF
D: TRBD1
V: TRBV9
size: -
J: TRBJ2-5

DNA: TGTGCCAGTAGTCTCACAGTTATGAGGGCTGAAGCTTTCTTT
CDR3: CASSLTVMRAEAFF
D: -
V: TRBV19
size: -
J: TRBJ1-1

DNA: TGTGCCACCAGTGGTCCAGCGGGGATAAACTACGAGCAGTACTTC
CDR3: CATSGPAGINYEQYF
D: TRBD2
V: TRBV24-1
size: once
J: TRBJ2-7

DNA: TGTGCCAGCACCACCCGGAGGCAAACTGAAGCTTTCTTT
CDR3: CASTTRRQTEAFF
D: -
V: TRBV19
size: -
J: TRBJ1-1

DNA: TGTGCCAGCAGCAAAGGTCAGAACGAGCAGTACTTC
CDR3: CASSKGQNEQYF
D: -
V: TRBV7-9
size: -
J: TRBJ2-7

DNA: TGTGCCAGCAGCCTAGGAGGGGTCAGGGCCCACGAGCAGTACTTC
CDR3: CASSLGGVRAHEQYF
D: -
V: TRBV25-1
size: -
J: TRBJ2-7

DNA: TGTGCCAGCAGCTTCCTCCTCGGTGGTGGTGGAAACACCATATATTTT
CDR3: CASSFLLGGGGNTIYF
D: -
V: TRBV11-2
size: -
J: TRBJ1-3

DNA: TGTGCCAGCAGCTCTACGGGACTAGCGGGGGGGTACTCCTACAATGAGCAGTTCTTC
CDR3: CASSSTGLAGGYSYNEQFF
D: TRBD2
V: TRBV14
size: few
J: TRBJ2-1